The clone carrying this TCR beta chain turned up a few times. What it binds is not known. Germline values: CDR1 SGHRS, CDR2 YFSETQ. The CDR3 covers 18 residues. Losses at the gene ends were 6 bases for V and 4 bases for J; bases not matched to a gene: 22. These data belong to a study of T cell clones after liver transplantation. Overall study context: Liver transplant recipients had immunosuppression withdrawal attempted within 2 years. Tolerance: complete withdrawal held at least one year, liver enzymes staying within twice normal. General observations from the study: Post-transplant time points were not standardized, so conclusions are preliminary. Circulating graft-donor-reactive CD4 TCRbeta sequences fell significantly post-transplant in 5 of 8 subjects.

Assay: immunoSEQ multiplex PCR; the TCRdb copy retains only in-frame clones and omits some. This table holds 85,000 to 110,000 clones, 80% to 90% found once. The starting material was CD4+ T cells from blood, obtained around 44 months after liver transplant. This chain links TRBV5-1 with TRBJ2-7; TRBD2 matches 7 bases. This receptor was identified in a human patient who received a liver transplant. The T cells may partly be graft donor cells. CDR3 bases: TGCGCCAGCAACCCCCGATCTAGTGGAGCCTGGGGGGGGTACGAGCAGTACTTC. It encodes CASNPRSSGAWGGYEQYF.